One sample yielded the 27 T cell receptor beta chains listed below, sequenced in a study of cytomegalovirus exposure and HLA in healthy donors (dated by TCRdb to 2015 to 2018). To prepare the library, the immunoSEQ multiplex PCR assay was applied. For the multiplex PCR, a mixture combining 60 forward primers for TCR Vbeta segments and 13 reverse primers for TCR Jbeta segments was used. As stored in TCRdb, this immuneACCESS dataset retains in-frame rearrangements with V and J assigned. A fraction of the clones does not appear; measured against another copy, unresolved V genes explain less than half of the discrepancy, and the remainder lacks a known reason. The table held for this sample gives approximately 58,000 clones. The ten largest clones capture roughly 4.8% of the sample. Sequencing was done on a sample of PBMCs. These receptors all come from a man aged 25-45 years in good health and CMV-seropositive.

The rearrangement uses TRBV18 and TRBJ2-3; tentative D call: TRBD1 (6 bases). The CDR3 is made up of 14 amino acids. The V gene's germline CDR1 is KGHSH and CDR2 LQKENI. Trimming took off 3 bases at V and 2 bases at J, with 9 bases between the two ends. CDR3 nucleotides: TGTGCCAGCTCACCGGGACAACTCACAGATACGCAGTATTTT. It is translated as CASSPGQLTDTQYF.

The chain uses TRBV7-9 and TRBJ2-1, with 9 bases matching TRBD2. This CDR3 is built from 15 residues. CDR1 SEHNR and CDR2 FQNEAQ come from the germline V gene (reference sequence). The V gene end was trimmed by 5 bases and the J gene end by 4 bases; junction bases not matched to a gene: 6. In DNA, the CDR3 is TGTGCCAGCAGCCTCACTAGCGGGCCTTACAATGAGCAGTTCTTC. Translated: CASSLTSGPYNEQFF.

The CDR3, as DNA: TGTGCCAGTAGTATGATGGGGAGCTCCTACGAGCAGTACTTC. Encoded protein: CASSMMGSSYEQYF. This chain uses TRBV19 with TRBJ2-7, with D possibly matching TRBD2 (5 bases). The CDR3 runs to 14 residues. Germline V lookup: CDR1 LNHDA, CDR2 SQIVND (reference sequence). Trimming removed 3 bases from V and 0 bases from J, with 9 bases in between.

The chain links TRBV6-5 to TRBJ2-7, with 10 bases matching TRBD1. Per germline, CDR1 MNHEY and CDR2 SVGAGI. With V trimmed by 7 bases and J by 6 bases, 12 bases remained unmatched. CDR3 size: 15 residues. CDR3 bases: TGTGCCAGCACACTGAAGACAGGGGGCCAAGGCGAGCAGTACTTC. Amino acids: CASTLKTGGQGEQYF.

The CDR3: CASSRQGQAFF. As DNA, the CDR3 is TGTGCCAGCAGTAGACAGGGTCAAGCTTTCTTT. J is TRBJ1-1 and V is TRBV6-1, with 7 bases aligning to TRBD1. V dropped 5 bases and J dropped 9; count of bases not matched to a gene: 3. This CDR3 has 11 residues. Germline assignment: CDR1 MNHNS and CDR2 SASEGT.

V and J are TRBV2 and TRBJ2-7; 8 bases are shared with TRBD1. The CDR3 is 14 residues long. CDR1 and CDR2 (germline): SNHLY, FYNNEI. J lost 2 bases, V lost 6 bases, and 6 bases had no gene match. The chain's CDR3 is CASRSDRGTYEQYF. CDR3 in DNA: TGTGCCAGCAGGTCCGACAGGGGAACCTACGAGCAGTACTTC.

This rearrangement joins TRBV5-1 to TRBJ1-1, with 7 bases aligning to TRBD1. V trimming: 5 bases; J trimming: 2 bases; junction bases outside the gene matches: 6. CDR3 length: 14 amino acids. Germline V gene sequence: CDR1 SGHRS, CDR2 YFSETQ. As DNA, the CDR3 is TGCGCCAGCAGAACGGGACAGCCAAACACTGAAGCTTTCTTT. Protein: CASRTGQPNTEAFF. The entire variable domain, with the rest obtained from reference TRBV5-1 and TRBJ1-1, is as follows: KAGVTQTPRYLIKTRGQQVTLSCSPISGHRSVSWYQQTPGQGLQFLFEYFSETQRNKGNFPGRFSGRQFSNSRSEMNVSTLELGDSALYLCASRTGQPNTEAFFGQGTRLTVV.

The chain combines TRBV18 with TRBJ1-1; D is possibly TRBD1 (5 bases). CDR3 length equals 13 residues. Trimming removed 5 bases at V and 1 base at J, with 8 bases between. Looked up from germline, CDR1 is KGHSH and CDR2 is LQKENI. CDR3 sequence (DNA): TGTGCCAGCTCATCTACAGGGAACACTGAAGCTTTCTTT. Amino acid sequence: CASSSTGNTEAFF.

The genes are TRBV6-5 and TRBJ1-5; tentatively, D is TRBD1 (5 bases). V lost 5 bases to trimming and J lost 6 bases, with 14 bases between them. Germline V gene sequence: CDR1 MNHEY, CDR2 SVGAGI. This CDR3 comprises 14 residues. CDR3 amino acids: CASSLRDGSQPQHF. CDR3 in DNA: TGTGCCAGCAGTCTCAGGGACGGGAGTCAGCCCCAGCATTTT.

This chain links TRBV6-5 with TRBJ2-3, with 12 nucleotides matching TRBD1. Germline CDR1 and CDR2: MNHEY and SVGAGI. The CDR3 has 13 amino acids. J was trimmed by 5 bases and V by 9 bases; bases with no gene match: 3. CDR3 loop: CARGQGAGDTQYF. CDR3 sequence (DNA): TGTGCCAGGGGACAGGGGGCTGGAGATACGCAGTATTTT.

V and J are TRBV6-1 and TRBJ2-7; D is unclear. The ends were cut back, 4 bases at V and 3 bases at J, with 7 bases in the middle. Germline loops: CDR1 MNHNS, CDR2 SASEGT. The CDR3 sequence is 12 residues long. This chain's CDR3 is CASSVQLYEQYF. CDR3 coding DNA: TGTGCCAGCAGTGTACAGCTCTACGAGCAGTACTTC.

V is TRBV30 and J is TRBJ1-2, with 8 bases matching TRBD1. Germline CDR1 and CDR2: GTSNPN and SVGIG (reference sequence). CDR3 length: 13 residues. CDR3 region: CAGAKDREVGYTF. CDR3 DNA: TGTGCAGGGGCAAAGGACAGGGAGGTTGGCTACACCTTC.

The rearrangement links TRBV9 to TRBJ1-3; D gene ambiguous. Trimming pared 4 bases from V and 3 bases from J, leaving 14 bases between. The CDR3 length is 15 residues. The V gene's germline CDR1 is SGDLS and CDR2 YYNGEE. The CDR3 is CASSPRSSLGNTIYF. The CDR3 region has the DNA TGTGCCAGCAGCCCCAGGTCCTCTCTTGGAAACACCATATATTTT. Together with reference TRBV9 and TRBJ1-3, the CDR3 gives the full variable domain: DSGVTQTPKHLITATGQRVTLRCSPRSGDLSVYWYQQSLDQGLQFLIQYYNGEERAKGNILERFSAQQFPDLHSELNLSSLELGDSALYFCASSPRSSLGNTIYFGEGSWLTVV.

V and J are TRBV5-1 and TRBJ1-5, with 9 bases fitting TRBD1. The CDR3 is made up of 17 amino acids. Unmatched junction bases numbered 4, after V lost 0 bases and J lost 0 bases. Germline V gives CDR1 SGHRS, CDR2 YFSETQ. The CDR3, as DNA: TGCGCCAGCAGCTTGGGGACAGGGGCTTATAGCAATCAGCCCCAGCATTTT. Translated: CASSLGTGAYSNQPQHF.

The V call is TRBV6-6, the J call TRBJ1-5; TRBD1 matches 7 bases. V trimming: 6 bases; J trimming: 4 bases; junction bases outside the gene matches: 3. Germline V gene data show CDR1 as MNHNY and CDR2 as SVGAGI (reference sequence). The CDR3 contains 13 residues. Here the CDR3 DNA reads TGTGCCAGCAGCTCACAGGGGAATCAGCCCCAGCATTTT. Protein: CASSSQGNQPQHF.

J is TRBJ2-7 and V is TRBV19; 9 bases are a match to TRBD1. V trimming: 6 bases; J trimming: 0 bases; junction bases outside the gene matches: 3. This CDR3 is 14 amino acids long. Germline CDR1 reads LNHDA; CDR2 reads SQIVND (reference sequence). CDR3 in DNA: TGTGCCAGTAGAGGGACAGGGCTCTCCTACGAGCAGTACTTC. Its protein product is CASRGTGLSYEQYF. Using reference TRBV19 and TRBJ2-7 for the parts outside the CDR3, the full variable domain is DGGITQSPKYLFRKEGQNVTLSCEQNLNHDAMYWYRQDPGQGLRLIYYSQIVNDFQKGDIAEGYSVSREKKESFPLTVTSAQKNPTAFYLCASRGTGLSYEQYFGPGTRLTVT.

The chain has TRBV10-1 and TRBJ2-2; TRBD1 aligns across 10 bases. V gave up 6 bases and J gave up 5 bases; unmatched junction bases: 6. The CDR3 has 15 residues. CDR1 and CDR2 from the germline V gene are WNHNN and SYGVQD (reference sequence). The CDR3 spells CASRPGTGVTGELFF. In DNA form, the CDR3 reads TGCGCCAGCAGACCCGGGACAGGGGTTACCGGGGAGCTGTTTTTT.

The rearrangement links TRBV30 to TRBJ2-5; 11 bases are a match to TRBD2. Per germline, CDR1 GTSNPN and CDR2 SVGIG (reference sequence). The CDR3 extends over 14 amino acids. Losses at the gene ends were 6 bases for V and 7 bases for J; bases not matched to a gene: 10. The CDR3 spells CACASGGPQGTQYF. In DNA form, the CDR3 reads TGTGCCTGTGCTAGCGGGGGGCCTCAGGGGACCCAGTACTTC.

The V call is TRBV21-1, the J call TRBJ1-1. TRBV21-1 is a pseudogene. The CDR3 contains 18 residues. The CDR3 region is CASSTSGRNNLRATEAFF. The CDR3 nucleotides are TGTGCCAGCAGCACGAGCGGACGGAATAACCTTCGGGCCACTGAAGCTTTCTTT.

Worth noting for this clone: A junction boundary mismatches the germline segment, possibly from a read error. The chain couples TRBV5-1 to TRBJ2-7; perhaps TRBD1 as D (6 bases). This CDR3 spans 13 amino acids. Germline V gene data show CDR1 as SGHRS and CDR2 as YFSETQ. The CDR3 DNA reads TGCGCCAGCAGCTTGGTGCATCGGGCAGGGGTTCACTTC. Its protein product is CASSLVHRAGVHF.

The chain carries TRBV7-3 and TRBJ2-3; perhaps TRBD2 as D (5 bases). The V end lost 5 bases, the J end lost 5 bases, and 8 bases lay between the germline ends. Germline CDR1 and CDR2: SGHTA and FQGTGA. The CDR3 is 12 residues long. For the CDR3, the DNA is TGTGCCAGCAGCAACGGAGGAGATACGCAGTATTTT. Translation: CASSNGGDTQYF.

This sequence joins TRBV14 and TRBJ2-3; 13 positions agree with TRBD2. Germline V CDR1 and CDR2: SGHDN, FVKESK. This CDR3 comprises 18 residues. The ends lost 4 bases at V and 6 bases at J; junction bases unmatched: 13. CDR3 in DNA: TGTGCCAGCAGCCCCGGACTAGCGGGAGCTACGAGTGGGGATACGCAGTATTTT. Protein: CASSPGLAGATSGDTQYF.

Details on this clone: Mismatch with germline at one junction end may stem from a read error. The rearrangement joins TRBV12-5 to TRBJ2-5; TRBD1 agrees at 7 bases. Germline values: CDR1 LGHNT, CDR2 FRNRAP. This CDR3 is 14 amino acids long. For the CDR3, the DNA is TGTGCTAGTGGCTTATGGGACAGCCAAGAGAACCAGTACTTC. Translated, it gives CASGLWDSQENQYF.

This chain connects TRBV19 to TRBJ2-1; possibly TRBD2 for D (6 bases). Germline CDR1 and CDR2: LNHDA and SQIVND (reference sequence). The V end was cut by 3 bases, the J end by 7 bases, with 16 bases between. CDR3 length: 15 amino acids. In nucleotides, the CDR3 is TGTGCCAGTAGTATTAGCGGCTCGTTCGGGAATGAGCAGTTCTTC. Protein sequence: CASSISGSFGNEQFF.

The chain joins TRBV13 to TRBJ2-7; D perhaps matches TRBD1 (5 bases). Trimming shortened V by 7 bases and J by 6 bases, and 16 bases separated the two germline ends. CDR3 length equals 13 residues. Germline CDR1 PRHDT, CDR2 FYEKMQ (reference sequence). DNA of the CDR3: TGTGCCAGCAACCAAAGGGGTGCCGGCGAGCAGTACTTC. This codes for CASNQRGAGEQYF.

This sequence joins TRBV10-3 and TRBJ1-1; the D gene is possibly TRBD1 (5 bases). V shed 7 bases and J shed 1 base, with 10 bases lying between them. The CDR3 extends over 13 amino acids. Per germline, CDR1 ENHRY and CDR2 SYGVKD. CDR3 nucleotide sequence: TGTGCCATCACTACTCAGGGGAACACTGAAGCTTTCTTT. Translation: CAITTQGNTEAFF.

About this clone: In the same sample, other DNA sequences code for this CDR3. The rearrangement joins TRBV2 to TRBJ2-1, with 8 bases fitting TRBD2. Trimming cost V 3 bases and J 4 bases; bases outside gene matches: 5. CDR3 length: 15 residues. Germline CDR1 SNHLY, CDR2 FYNNEI. The CDR3 reads CASSDRGRLYNEQFF. The DNA for the CDR3 is TGTGCCAGCAGTGATCGCGGGAGGCTATACAATGAGCAGTTCTTC. Full variable domain (remainder filled in from reference TRBV2 and TRBJ2-1): EPEVTQTPSHQVTQMGQEVILRCVPISNHLYFYWYRQILGQKVEFLVSFYNNEISEKSEIFDDQFSVERPDGSNFTLKIRSTKLEDSAMYFCASSDRGRLYNEQFFGPGTRLTVL.